The 5 T cell receptor beta chains in this list originate from one sample, sequenced in a study of T cells in localized non-small cell lung cancer. Clones were read by immunoSEQ multiplex PCR, and TCRdb kept only the in-frame ones, dropping some. The data contain 15,000 to 25,000 clones, 90% to 95% of them seen just once; the ten biggest clones take up 4%. This specimen consisted of peripheral blood, obtained before any cancer treatment. The receptors stem from a male donor aged 60 or over with stage I squamous cell lung carcinoma.

The rearrangement uses TRBV5-1 and TRBJ2-2; 7 bases agree with TRBD1. The J segment lost 0 bases and the V segment lost 1 base, leaving 3 bases of the junction unmatched. Germline CDR1 reads SGHRS; CDR2 reads YFSETQ. CDR3 length equals 16 residues. The CDR3 sequence: CASSLSGTANTGELFF. Written as DNA, the CDR3 is TGCGCCAGCAGCTTGTCCGGGACAGCGAACACCGGGGAGCTGTTTTTT.

The chain employs TRBV6-1 and TRBJ2-1, with 9 bases that match TRBD2. Germline V CDR1 and CDR2: MNHNS, SASEGT. With 7 bases clipped from V and 1 base from J, the junction kept 2 bases outside the gene matches. The CDR3 has 14 amino acids. For the CDR3, the DNA is TGTGCCAGCAAAAGCGGGAGGTCCTACAATGAGCAGTTCTTC. Residues: CASKSGRSYNEQFF.

The DNA of the CDR3 is TGTGCCAGCAGCCCCACTAGCGGCCTCACAGATACGCAGTATTTT. It translates to CASSPTSGLTDTQYF. V is TRBV7-6 and J is TRBJ2-3, with TRBD2 identical over 8 bases. CDR1 and CDR2 (germline): SGHVS, FNYEAQ. The junction had 6 bases not matched to a gene; V was cut back by 5 bases and J by 2 bases. This CDR3 is 15 amino acids long. Variable domain in full (rest from reference TRBV7-6 and TRBJ2-3): GAGVSQSPRYKVTKRGQDVALRCDPISGHVSLYWYRQALGQGPEFLTYFNYEAQQDKSGLPNDRFSAERPEGSISTLTIQRTEQRDSAMYRCASSPTSGLTDTQYFGPGTRLTVL.

The chain joins TRBV6-5 to TRBJ2-5, with TRBD1 identical over 8 bases. This CDR3 comprises 15 residues. V trimming: 6 bases; J trimming: 4 bases; junction bases outside the gene matches: 10. The germline V gene encodes CDR1 MNHEY and CDR2 SVGAGI. CDR3 residues: CASSSGTGGTETQYF. Written as DNA, the CDR3 is TGTGCCAGCAGCTCCGGGACAGGTGGAACAGAGACCCAGTACTTC.

V is TRBV21-1 and J is TRBJ2-1; the D call TRBD1 from the table was never checked on the DNA. TRBV21-1 has pseudogene status. This CDR3 is 13 amino acids long. This CDR3 reads CASSKLFRGEQFF. CDR3 DNA: TGTGCCAGCAGCAAACTTTTCAGGGGTGAGCAGTTCTTC.